This record looks at one T cell receptor (beta chain) sequence and its context. The data originate from a study of blood T cells in healthy people across ages. Sample-barcoded 5' priming and a J-beta primer mix drove a second PCR of about 6 to 12 cycles. TCRdb re-called the 5' RACE reads with MiXCR, one entry per CDR3 protein. Found here are around 900,000 distinct CDR3 sequences, just over 50% of them singletons; the top ten hold about a fifth. Trimming removed 11 bases at V and 6 bases at J, with 9 bases between. There are 10 residues in the CDR3. The sample was blood. The TCR comes from a woman aged 60-75 years in good health. This sequence joins TRBV12-3 or TRBV12-4 and TRBJ2-3; D remains ambiguous. For the CDR3, the DNA is TGTGCCTCTCCAGCGGATACGCAGTATTTT. This gives the protein CASPADTQYF.